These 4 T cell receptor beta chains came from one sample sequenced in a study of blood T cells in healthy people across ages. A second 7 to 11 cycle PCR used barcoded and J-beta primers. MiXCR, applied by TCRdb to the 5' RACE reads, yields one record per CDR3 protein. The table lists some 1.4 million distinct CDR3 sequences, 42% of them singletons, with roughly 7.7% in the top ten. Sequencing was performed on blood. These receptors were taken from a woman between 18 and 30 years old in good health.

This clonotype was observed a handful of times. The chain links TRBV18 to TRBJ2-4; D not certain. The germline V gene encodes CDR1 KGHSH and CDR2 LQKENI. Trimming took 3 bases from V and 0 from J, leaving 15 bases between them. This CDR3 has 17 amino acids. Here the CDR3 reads CASSPAIQALAKNIQYF. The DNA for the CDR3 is TGTGCCAGCTCACCTGCGATTCAGGCCCTAGCCAAAAACATTCAGTACTTC.

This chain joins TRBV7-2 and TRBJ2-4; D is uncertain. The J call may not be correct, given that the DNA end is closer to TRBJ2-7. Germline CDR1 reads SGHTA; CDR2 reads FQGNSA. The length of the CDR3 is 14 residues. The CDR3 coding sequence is TGTGCCAGCAGCTCGGGCGTTTCATCAGCCGAGCAGTACTTC. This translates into CASSSGVSSAEQYF.

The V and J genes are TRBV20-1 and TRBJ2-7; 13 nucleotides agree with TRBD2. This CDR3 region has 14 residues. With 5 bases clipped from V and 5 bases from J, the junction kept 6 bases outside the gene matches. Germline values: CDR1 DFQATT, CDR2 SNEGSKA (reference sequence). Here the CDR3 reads CSARVGTSGDEQYF. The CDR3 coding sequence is TGCAGTGCTCGTGTCGGGACTAGCGGGGACGAGCAGTACTTC.

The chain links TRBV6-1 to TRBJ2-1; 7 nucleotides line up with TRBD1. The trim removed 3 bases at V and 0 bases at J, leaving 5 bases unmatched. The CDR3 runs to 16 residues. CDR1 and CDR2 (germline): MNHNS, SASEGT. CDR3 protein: CASSEGDSFSYNEQFF. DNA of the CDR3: TGTGCCAGCAGTGAGGGGGACAGCTTCTCCTACAATGAGCAGTTCTTC.